The 25 T cell receptor beta chains listed next were all sequenced from one sample in a study of blood T cell repertoires in COVID-19. The assay was immunoSEQ multiplex PCR, and TCRdb's table has in-frame clones only and misses some. The repertoire has about 330,000 clones, approximately 89% of them found once; the top ten carry about 5.2%. Sequenced input: PBMCs or T cells enriched from blood (not recorded which). The receptors come from a woman younger than 45 who had recovered from COVID-19.

This chain links TRBV12-3 or TRBV12-4 with TRBJ2-3; possible D gene TRBD2, 6 bases. V was pared by 3 bases and J by 5 bases, with 9 bases between. The CDR3 sequence is 13 residues long. The CDR3 loop is CASSLGGLDTQYF. The CDR3 DNA follows: TGTGCCAGCAGTTTGGGGGGTTTAGATACGCAGTATTTT.

The chain has TRBV4-2 and TRBJ2-1, with 9 bases identical to TRBD2. CDR1 LGHNA and CDR2 YNFKEQ come from the germline V gene. V shed 4 bases and J 6 bases; nucleotides not matched to a gene: 10. This CDR3 has 16 residues. This chain's CDR3 is CASSPGGGALSNEQFF. CDR3 DNA sequence: TGTGCCAGCAGCCCCGGCGGGGGGGCCCTTTCCAATGAGCAGTTCTTC.

The chain is built from TRBV15 and TRBJ2-2; a possible D gene is TRBD2 (6 bases). Germline V gene lookup returns CDR1 LNHNV and CDR2 YYDKDF (reference sequence). Trimming removed 1 base at V and 0 bases at J, with 18 bases between. The CDR3 is made up of 19 amino acids. The CDR3 DNA sequence: TGTGCCACCAGCAGAGTCACGATTTCGCGGGGATCGAACACCGGGGAGCTGTTTTTT. Translation: CATSRVTISRGSNTGELFF.

The genes are TRBV6-2 or TRBV6-3 and TRBJ2-7; the D gene is possibly TRBD2 (6 bases). This CDR3 spans 15 amino acids. The germline CDR1 and CDR2 sequences are MNHEY and SVGEGT. Deletions cut 5 bases from V and 0 bases from J, with 14 bases between. For the CDR3, the DNA is TGTGCCAGCAGTATCGACCCGGGACTCTCCTACGAGCAGTACTTC. This sequence encodes CASSIDPGLSYEQYF.

This clone was recorded a few times. The rearrangement joins TRBV5-8 to TRBJ1-2; 7 bases fit TRBD1. The CDR3 has 16 amino acids. Germline V CDR1 and CDR2: SGHTS, YDEGEE. Germline trimming cut 4 bases from V and 8 bases from J; bases unmatched to any gene: 17. The CDR3 DNA reads as TGTGCCAGCAGCGTAACAGGGGTACCCTCGGGATACGGCTACACCTTC. Encoded protein: CASSVTGVPSGYGYTF.

This chain connects TRBV2 to TRBJ2-1, with TRBD1 as a possible D gene (6 bases). This CDR3 contains 14 residues. Germline CDR1 and CDR2: SNHLY and FYNNEI. The V and J ends lost 4 bases and 4 bases respectively, with 11 bases between them. The CDR3 protein is CASSAGTSYNEQFF. As DNA, the CDR3 is TGTGCCAGCAGTGCGGGGACATCTTACAATGAGCAGTTCTTC.

The J gene is TRBJ1-1, the V gene TRBV5-4, with D unclear. Germline V gene lookup returns CDR1 SGHNT and CDR2 YYREEE (reference sequence). Trimming shortened V by 4 bases and J by 2 bases, and 9 bases separated the two germline ends. This CDR3 region has 13 residues. The CDR3 DNA sequence: TGTGCCAGCAGCGTCGGGAGCAACACTGAAGCTTTCTTT. It yields the protein CASSVGSNTEAFF.

The V call is TRBV7-2, the J call TRBJ1-1; perhaps TRBD1 as D (6 bases). Trimming cost V 5 bases and J 0 bases, with 16 bases left between them. The CDR3 spans 16 residues. Germline V CDR1 and CDR2: SGHTA, FQGNSA. The CDR3 DNA is TGTGCCAGCAGCGGGCCGGCGGGGGGCTTGAACACTGAAGCTTTCTTT. The encoded protein is CASSGPAGGLNTEAFF.

J is TRBJ1-2 and V is TRBV29-1; 9 bases map to TRBD1. This CDR3 is built from 14 residues. Looked up from germline, CDR1 is SQVTM and CDR2 is ANQGSEA. Germline trimming cut 6 bases from V and 3 bases from J; bases unmatched to any gene: 8. The CDR3 sequence is CSVRDGQGHYGYTF. The CDR3 DNA reads TGCAGCGTGAGGGACGGACAGGGGCACTATGGCTACACCTTC.

The chain employs TRBV27 and TRBJ1-6; TRBD1 might be the D (5 bases). Germline loops: CDR1 MNHEY, CDR2 SMNVEV (reference sequence). Between the trimmed V and J ends, which lost 6 bases and 2 bases, there was a span of 29 bases. The CDR3 contains 21 residues. The CDR3 bases are TGTGCCAGCAGCTTAACTCCCCCCCGGGCGGGGGAAACAACCTATAATTCACCCCTCCACTTT. This sequence encodes CASSLTPPRAGETTYNSPLHF.

This clone was found a few times. The rearrangement joins TRBV4-1 to TRBJ1-5; D may be TRBD1 (5 bases). Germline lookup yields CDR1 MGHRA and CDR2 YSYEKL. Trimming cost V 1 base and J 5 bases, with 18 bases left between them. The CDR3 length is 17 residues. The CDR3 region is CASSQAPPGVMYQPQHF. The CDR3 DNA is TGCGCCAGCAGCCAAGCCCCCCCGGGGGTGATGTATCAGCCCCAGCATTTT.

V gene TRBV13 combines with J gene TRBJ2-7, with 11 bases lining up with TRBD2. Germline loops: CDR1 PRHDT, CDR2 FYEKMQ (reference sequence). This CDR3 comprises 15 residues. V gave up 1 base and J gave up 2 bases; unmatched junction bases: 1. The CDR3 region is CASSLAGLAAYEQYF. The CDR3 nucleotides are TGTGCCAGCAGCTTAGCGGGACTAGCGGCCTACGAGCAGTACTTC.

The chain employs TRBV19 and TRBJ1-5; D perhaps matches TRBD1 (6 bases). This CDR3 contains 14 residues. With 2 bases removed from V and 7 bases from J, the gap between germline ends came to 12 bases. Germline V CDR1 and CDR2: LNHDA, SQIVND (reference sequence). The DNA of the CDR3 is TGTGCCAGTAGTATACGAGAGGGGGTGCAGCCCCAGCATTTT. It translates to CASSIREGVQPQHF. Based on the CDR3 plus reference TRBV19 and TRBJ1-5, the full variable domain is DGGITQSPKYLFRKEGQNVTLSCEQNLNHDAMYWYRQDPGQGLRLIYYSQIVNDFQKGDIAEGYSVSREKKESFPLTVTSAQKNPTAFYLCASSIREGVQPQHFGDGTRLSIL.

The chain combines TRBV3-1 (or the pseudogene TRBV3-2) with TRBJ1-1, with unresolved D. Trimming pared 0 bases from V and 4 bases from J, leaving 6 bases between. The CDR3 length is 13 residues. Germline-derived CDR1 and CDR2 are LGHDT and YNNKEL (reference sequence). CDR3 in DNA: TGTGCCAGCAGCCAAGAGCCGGTCACTGAAGCTTTCTTT. This translates into CASSQEPVTEAFF.

This clone was counted a single time. Here the CDR3 DNA reads TGTGCCAGTAGTCCCCAGGGCGAGGCTAATGAAAAACTGTTTTTT. Translation: CASSPQGEANEKLFF. The chain links TRBV19 to TRBJ1-4, with D maybe TRBD1 (5 bases). The CDR3 is 15 amino acids. V lost 5 bases and J 3 bases, leaving 13 bases between the germline ends. CDR1 and CDR2 from the germline V gene are LNHDA and SQIVND (reference sequence). Using reference TRBV19 and TRBJ1-4 for the parts outside the CDR3, the full variable domain is DGGITQSPKYLFRKEGQNVTLSCEQNLNHDAMYWYRQDPGQGLRLIYYSQIVNDFQKGDIAEGYSVSREKKESFPLTVTSAQKNPTAFYLCASSPQGEANEKLFFGSGTQLSVL.

The gene calls are TRBV10-3 and TRBJ1-4; 8 nucleotides line up with TRBD1. The junction had 11 bases not matched to a gene; V was cut back by 6 bases and J by 8 bases. The CDR3 has 15 residues. In germline, CDR1 is ENHRY, CDR2 SYGVKD. The CDR3 nucleotides read TGTGCCATCAGCCCCGGGGACAGGCCGCCAGAAAAACTGTTTTTT. Amino acids: CAISPGDRPPEKLFF.

The chain combines TRBV6-1 with TRBJ1-5; 10 bases are shared with TRBD1. Germline CDR1 and CDR2: MNHNS and SASEGT. The CDR3 runs 19 residues. Germline trimming cut 1 base from V and 0 bases from J; bases unmatched to any gene: 9. The CDR3: CASSEGVGTGDFSNQPQHF. Written as DNA, the CDR3 is TGTGCCAGCAGTGAAGGCGTCGGGACAGGGGATTTTAGCAATCAGCCCCAGCATTTT.

The CDR3 DNA reads as TGTGCCACCGCGAGGGAGTCGACGTATGAGCAGTTCTTC. This codes for CATARESTYEQFF. The V call is TRBV24-1, the J call TRBJ2-1; weak D call: TRBD2 (5 bases). CDR1 and CDR2 (germline): KGHDR, SFDVKD. Trimming left V 9 bases short and J 8 bases short, with 16 bases between. CDR3 length equals 13 residues.

The J gene is TRBJ1-1, the V gene TRBV9; D possibly corresponds to TRBD1 (5 bases). The CDR3 covers 16 residues. Trimming cost V 6 bases and J 4 bases, with 22 bases left between them. Looked up from germline, CDR1 is SGDLS and CDR2 is YYNGEE. CDR3 DNA: TGTGCCAGCACCCCCGGGTCCGGCCCCAGGGTCACTGAAGCTTTCTTT. Its translation is CASTPGSGPRVTEAFF.

The chain carries TRBV27 and TRBJ2-2, with TRBD2 matching over 7 bases. Germline lookup yields CDR1 MNHEY and CDR2 SMNVEV (reference sequence). The CDR3 has 14 amino acids. Trimming cost V 7 bases and J 3 bases; bases outside gene matches: 5. In nucleotides, the CDR3 is TGTGCCAGCAACCGCCGGGGGGACACCGGGGAGCTGTTTTTT. Its protein is CASNRRGDTGELFF.

The rearrangement uses TRBV5-1 and TRBJ2-1; TRBD2 matches at 13 bases. With V trimmed by 3 bases and J by 7 bases, 10 bases remained unmatched. This CDR3 spans 17 amino acids. Germline CDR1 and CDR2: SGHRS and YFSETQ. Written as DNA, the CDR3 is TGCGCCAGCAGCTCGCGCACTAGCGGGGGGGCGCGGAATGAGCAGTTCTTC. Its protein product is CASSSRTSGGARNEQFF. The variable domain in full, completed from reference TRBV5-1 and TRBJ2-1, reads KAGVTQTPRYLIKTRGQQVTLSCSPISGHRSVSWYQQTPGQGLQFLFEYFSETQRNKGNFPGRFSGRQFSNSRSEMNVSTLELGDSALYLCASSSRTSGGARNEQFFGPGTRLTVL.

This sequence joins TRBV27 and TRBJ2-5, with 11 nucleotides matching TRBD1. J lost 5 bases, V lost 2 bases, and 4 bases had no gene match. Germline V CDR1 and CDR2: MNHEY, SMNVEV (reference sequence). This CDR3 comprises 15 residues. The CDR3 loop reads CASSLTGTGGETQYF. In DNA, the CDR3 is TGTGCCAGCAGTTTAACGGGGACAGGGGGGGAGACCCAGTACTTC.

This chain connects TRBV4-1 to TRBJ2-5; D might be TRBD1 (7 bases). V gave up 4 bases and J gave up 4 bases, with 22 bases separating them. CDR1 is MGHRA, CDR2 YSYEKL, per germline. CDR3 length equals 17 residues. In DNA, the CDR3 is TGCGCCAGCAGCCCCCTCGGCGGGCAGGGGGGACGAGAGACCCAGTACTTC. Translation: CASSPLGGQGGRETQYF.

This clone was seen a handful of times. CDR3: CAKRQGTEAFF. The CDR3 DNA reads as TGTGCCAAAAGACAGGGCACTGAAGCTTTCTTT. The V and J genes are TRBV2 and TRBJ1-1, with TRBD1 matching 7 bases. J was trimmed by 4 bases and V by 10 bases; bases with no gene match: 3. The CDR3 totals 11 residues. Per germline, CDR1 SNHLY and CDR2 FYNNEI.

As regards this clone: Other nucleotide sequences from this sample produce the same CDR3. V is TRBV6-5 and J is TRBJ1-1; the D gene is possibly TRBD1 (6 bases). CDR1 is MNHEY and CDR2 is SVGAGI in the germline V gene. The CDR3 covers 13 residues. Deletions cut 6 bases from V and 1 base from J, with 9 bases between. The CDR3 region has the DNA TGTGCCAGCAGATTAGGGGGGAACACTGAAGCTTTCTTT. This encodes CASRLGGNTEAFF.